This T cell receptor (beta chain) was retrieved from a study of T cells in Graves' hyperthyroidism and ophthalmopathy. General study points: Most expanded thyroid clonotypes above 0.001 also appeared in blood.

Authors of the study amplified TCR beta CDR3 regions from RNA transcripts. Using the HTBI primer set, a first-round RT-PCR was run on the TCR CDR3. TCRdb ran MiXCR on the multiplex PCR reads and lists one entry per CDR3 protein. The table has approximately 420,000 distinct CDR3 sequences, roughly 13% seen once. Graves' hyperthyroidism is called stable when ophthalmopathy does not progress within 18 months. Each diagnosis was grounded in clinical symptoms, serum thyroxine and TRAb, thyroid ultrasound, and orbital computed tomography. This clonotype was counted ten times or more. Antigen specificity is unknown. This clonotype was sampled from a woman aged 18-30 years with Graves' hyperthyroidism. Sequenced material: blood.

The chain's CDR3 is CSAPRLAVSTDTQYF. The CDR3 nucleotides read TGCAGTGCTCCTCGACTAGCGGTGAGCACAGATACGCAGTATTTT. This chain uses TRBV20-1 with TRBJ2-3, with 9 bases identical to TRBD2. Trimming took 5 bases from V and 0 from J; bases not matched to a gene: 6. CDR3 length: 15 amino acids. Germline CDR1 DFQATT, CDR2 SNEGSKA (reference sequence).